This passage covers 24 T cell receptor beta chains from one sample sequenced in a study of T cells in Graves' hyperthyroidism and ophthalmopathy. Amplified TCR beta CDR3 regions came from RNA transcripts. First-round RT-PCR of the TCR CDR3 relied on the HTBI primer set. In TCRdb, the multiplex PCR reads were re-called with MiXCR into one record per CDR3 protein. The sample consists of 25,000 to 30,000 distinct CDR3 sequences, around 40% of them appearing once. Source material: blood. The origin of the receptors is a woman in her 30s with Graves' hyperthyroidism.

This clonotype is medium-sized in the sample. One junction end does not reproduce the germline sequence, and a read error may be involved. The chain uses TRBV7-7 and TRBJ1-1; D unclear. The CDR3 totals 13 residues. CDR1 is SSHAT, CDR2 FNYEAQ, per germline (reference sequence). CDR3 in amino acids: CASSLNVNTEAFF. Here the CDR3 DNA reads TGTGCTAGCAGCTTAAATGTGAACACTGAAGCTTTCTTT.

As to this clonotype: One junction end does not reproduce the germline sequence, and a read error may be involved. V is TRBV5-1 and J is TRBJ2-2; D remains ambiguous. The germline gives CDR1 SGHRS, CDR2 YFSETQ. The CDR3 sequence is 15 residues long. Here the CDR3 reads CTSSSGQSWTGELFF. CDR3 in DNA: TGCACCAGCAGCTCGGGCCAGAGTTGGACCGGGGAGCTGTTTTTT.

This clonotype qualifies as medium-sized (0.01 to 0.1%). CDR3 coding DNA: TGTGCCATCAGGGGGGGGAGCGGGAGTACCTACGAGCAGTACTTC. Amino acids: CAIRGGSGSTYEQYF. The chain employs TRBV10-3 and TRBJ2-7; 8 bases are a match to TRBD2. The germline gives CDR1 ENHRY, CDR2 SYGVKD. CDR3 length: 15 amino acids. V lost 6 bases and J lost 2; bases outside the gene matches: 9.

This clonotype is labeled as medium-sized (0.01 to 0.1%). The chain uses TRBV19 and TRBJ2-7, with TRBD2 matching 7 bases. This CDR3 has 14 amino acids. The germline V gene encodes CDR1 LNHDA and CDR2 SQIVND (reference sequence). Trimming removed 4 bases from V and 2 bases from J; junction bases left unmatched: 5. As DNA, the CDR3 is TGTGCCAGTAGTACCTACAGCGGGACCTACGAGCAGTACTTC. Its protein product is CASSTYSGTYEQYF. Using reference TRBV19 and TRBJ2-7 for the parts outside the CDR3, the full variable domain is DGGITQSPKYLFRKEGQNVTLSCEQNLNHDAMYWYRQDPGQGLRLIYYSQIVNDFQKGDIAEGYSVSREKKESFPLTVTSAQKNPTAFYLCASSTYSGTYEQYFGPGTRLTVT.

This clonotype was observed at least ten times. The genes are TRBV7-9 and TRBJ2-2; D is possibly TRBD1 (6 bases). V lost 8 bases, J lost 4 bases, and 14 bases lay in between. Germline CDR1 and CDR2: SEHNR and FQNEAQ (reference sequence). This CDR3 has 14 residues. The CDR3: CASYGGSGTGELFF. CDR3 nucleotide sequence: TGTGCCAGCTATGGGGGCTCGGGCACCGGGGAGCTGTTTTTT.

The DNA for the CDR3 is TGTGCTAGTGGTTCGGGTCCGGCGACTGAAGCTTTCTTT. Residues: CASGSGPATEAFF. This sequence joins TRBV12-5 and TRBJ1-1; D remains ambiguous. The germline CDR1 and CDR2 sequences are LGHNT and FRNRAP. The CDR3 spans 13 residues. V lost 4 bases to trimming and J lost 5 bases, with 11 bases between them.

This clonotype turned up a few times. The gene calls are TRBV7-9 and TRBJ2-1, with 8 bases fitting TRBD2. The length of the CDR3 is 14 residues. The junction had 4 bases not matched to a gene; V was cut back by 7 bases and J by 2 bases. Germline CDR1 SEHNR, CDR2 FQNEAQ (reference sequence). The CDR3 DNA reads TGTGCCAGCAAGCGGACTAGCCCCTACAATGAGCAGTTCTTC. As protein: CASKRTSPYNEQFF.

This clonotype was seen many times. The chain joins TRBV19 to TRBJ1-4; 8 nucleotides line up with TRBD1. The CDR3 loop spans 17 amino acids. V lost 5 bases, J lost 0 bases, and 8 bases stayed unmatched. Germline values: CDR1 LNHDA, CDR2 SQIVND (reference sequence). CDR3 residues: CASSAITGGTTNEKLFF. The CDR3 nucleotides read TGTGCCAGTAGTGCCATTACAGGGGGGACAACTAATGAAAAACTGTTTTTT.

This clonotype was seen at least ten times. The rearrangement links TRBV11-1 to TRBJ2-1; D gene ambiguous. The germline V gene has CDR1 SGHAT and CDR2 FQDESV (reference sequence). The V and J ends lost 3 bases and 2 bases respectively, with 5 bases between them. The CDR3 consists of 13 residues. In DNA form, the CDR3 reads TGTGCCAGCAGCTTGACTGCCTACAATGAGCAGTTCTTC. Residues: CASSLTAYNEQFF. The entire variable domain, with the rest obtained from reference TRBV11-1 and TRBJ2-1, is as follows: EAEVAQSPRYKITEKSQAVAFWCDPISGHATLYWYRQILGQGPELLVQFQDESVVDDSQLPKDRFSAERLKGVDSTLKIQPAELGDSAMYLCASSLTAYNEQFFGPGTRLTVL.

On this clonotype: One end of the junction fails to match germline, which may point to a read error. The V gene is TRBV20-1, the J gene TRBJ1-3; D perhaps matches TRBD1 (5 bases). Germline values: CDR1 DFQATT, CDR2 SNEGSKA (reference sequence). This CDR3 region has 13 residues. CDR3 DNA sequence: TGCAGTGTTAGAGGGGACTCTGGAAACACCATATATTTT. This gives the protein CSVRGDSGNTIYF.

In this sample, this clonotype turned up once. The rearrangement links TRBV19 to TRBJ2-7, with D uncertain. Germline V lookup: CDR1 LNHDA, CDR2 SQIVND (reference sequence). The length of the CDR3 is 12 residues. Trimming cost V 4 bases and J 1 base, with 5 bases left between them. CDR3 sequence (DNA): TGTGCCAGTAGTAGCCGTTCCTACGAGCAGTACTTC. Its translation is CASSSRSYEQYF.

This clonotype was observed a single time. V usage is TRBV10-2 and J usage is TRBJ1-1, with D tentatively TRBD1 (5 bases). The CDR3 extends over 12 amino acids. CDR1 WSHSY and CDR2 SAAADI come from the germline V gene. Trimming stripped 1 base from V and 11 bases from J, with 11 bases between. CDR3 bases: TGCGCCAGCAGTGAGTTTCTCAGGGAGGCTTTCTTT. Residues: CASSEFLREAFF.

The rearrangement joins TRBV4-2 to TRBJ2-1, with a tentative D call TRBD1 (5 bases). This CDR3 is built from 12 residues. Trimming stripped 5 bases from V and 5 bases from J, with 7 bases between. The germline CDR1 and CDR2 sequences are LGHNA and YNFKEQ. Written as DNA, the CDR3 is TGTGCCAGCAGCGTCAGGGACAATGAGCAGTTCTTC. It is translated as CASSVRDNEQFF.

The V call is TRBV27, the J call TRBJ1-3; possible D gene TRBD1, 5 bases. The germline V gene has CDR1 MNHEY and CDR2 SMNVEV (reference sequence). The CDR3 runs to 15 residues. Trimming shortened V by 4 bases and J by 0 bases, and 10 bases separated the two germline ends. DNA of the CDR3: TGTGCCAGCAGTTCCCAGGGCTTCTCTGGAAACACCATATATTTT. It specifies CASSSQGFSGNTIYF.

This clonotype appeared once. This chain links TRBV15 with TRBJ2-5, with D tentatively TRBD2 (6 bases). The CDR3 sequence is 14 residues long. Trimming left V 0 bases short and J 4 bases short, with 9 bases between. Germline-derived CDR1 and CDR2 are LNHNV and YYDKDF (reference sequence). This CDR3 reads CATSRDGGAETQYF. CDR3 DNA: TGTGCCACCAGCAGAGATGGAGGGGCAGAGACCCAGTACTTC.

At least ten counts were recorded for this clonotype. The chain couples TRBV27 to TRBJ1-5, with D uncertain. Trimming pared 1 base from V and 7 bases from J, leaving 14 bases between. The germline V gene encodes CDR1 MNHEY and CDR2 SMNVEV (reference sequence). This CDR3 has 15 amino acids. This chain's CDR3 is CASSLFGVGGQPQHF. Written as DNA, the CDR3 is TGTGCCAGCAGTTTATTTGGGGTTGGAGGCCAGCCCCAGCATTTT.

This clonotype appeared many times. The chain joins TRBV6-1 to TRBJ1-1; tentatively, D is TRBD1 (6 bases). Germline loops: CDR1 MNHNS, CDR2 SASEGT. This CDR3 is 14 amino acids long. Trimming removed 7 bases at V and 5 bases at J, with 17 bases between. The CDR3 loop reads CASTEGGGWTEAFF. The CDR3 DNA reads TGTGCCAGCACCGAAGGGGGGGGCTGGACTGAAGCTTTCTTT.

By share of the sample, this clonotype is medium-sized (0.01 to 0.1%). The chain couples TRBV19 to TRBJ1-5; possibly TRBD1 for D (5 bases). Trimming shortened V by 7 bases and J by 4 bases, and 11 bases separated the two germline ends. Germline lookup yields CDR1 LNHDA and CDR2 SQIVND (reference sequence). This CDR3 is built from 13 residues. The CDR3 spells CASNTGRNQPQHF. The CDR3 DNA reads as TGTGCCAGTAATACAGGTCGGAATCAGCCCCAGCATTTT.

The table lists this clonotype with many counts. The chain recombines TRBV2 with TRBJ2-2, with 15 bases identical to TRBD2. Germline values: CDR1 SNHLY, CDR2 FYNNEI. This CDR3 is built from 18 residues. The V gene end was trimmed by 5 bases and the J gene end by 5 bases; junction bases not matched to a gene: 9. CDR3 in amino acids: CASSSGLAGGPRTGELFF. The CDR3 region has the DNA TGTGCCAGCAGTTCTGGACTAGCGGGAGGGCCGAGGACCGGGGAGCTGTTTTTT.

This clonotype was recorded many times. The V gene is TRBV7-9, the J gene TRBJ2-3; TRBD1 matches at 8 bases. Losses at the gene ends were 3 bases for V and 1 base for J; bases not matched to a gene: 0. This CDR3 has 14 residues. Germline values: CDR1 SEHNR, CDR2 FQNEAQ (reference sequence). The CDR3 coding sequence is TGTGCCAGCAGCTTGACAGGGGGCACAGATACGCAGTATTTT. Translating gives CASSLTGGTDTQYF.

The V and J genes are TRBV12-3 or TRBV12-4 and TRBJ2-7; TRBD1 aligns across 8 bases. CDR3 length: 15 amino acids. The trim removed 2 bases at V and 6 bases at J, leaving 9 bases unmatched. CDR3 sequence: CASSLFGAGQGEQYF. The CDR3 DNA reads as TGTGCCAGCAGTTTATTTGGTGCAGGACAGGGCGAGCAGTACTTC.

At least ten counts were recorded for this clonotype. The CDR3, as DNA: TGCGCCAGCCAAGCCCCTACAGACACTGAAGCTTTCTTT. The encoded protein is CASQAPTDTEAFF. The genes are TRBV4-1 and TRBJ1-1; D not certain. This CDR3 contains 13 residues. Germline V gene lookup returns CDR1 MGHRA and CDR2 YSYEKL. Trimming cost V 8 bases and J 3 bases, with 13 bases left between them.

V and J are TRBV30 and TRBJ1-1; D might be TRBD1 (5 bases). The germline V gene has CDR1 GTSNPN and CDR2 SVGIG (reference sequence). This CDR3 is built from 15 residues. Trimming removed 8 bases from V and 0 bases from J, with 19 bases in between. As DNA, the CDR3 is TGTGCCGGCAAGGTTCCGGGGGGACTGAACACTGAAGCTTTCTTT. Translated, it gives CAGKVPGGLNTEAFF.

This clonotype was counted many times. V gene TRBV7-9 combines with J gene TRBJ1-1; a possible D gene is TRBD1 (6 bases). V was clipped by 5 bases and J by 0 bases, with 13 bases between them. From germline, CDR1 is SEHNR and CDR2 FQNEAQ (reference sequence). CDR3 length: 15 residues. This CDR3 is CASSPSGGMNTEAFF. In nucleotides, the CDR3 is TGTGCCAGCAGCCCTTCGGGGGGCATGAACACTGAAGCTTTCTTT.